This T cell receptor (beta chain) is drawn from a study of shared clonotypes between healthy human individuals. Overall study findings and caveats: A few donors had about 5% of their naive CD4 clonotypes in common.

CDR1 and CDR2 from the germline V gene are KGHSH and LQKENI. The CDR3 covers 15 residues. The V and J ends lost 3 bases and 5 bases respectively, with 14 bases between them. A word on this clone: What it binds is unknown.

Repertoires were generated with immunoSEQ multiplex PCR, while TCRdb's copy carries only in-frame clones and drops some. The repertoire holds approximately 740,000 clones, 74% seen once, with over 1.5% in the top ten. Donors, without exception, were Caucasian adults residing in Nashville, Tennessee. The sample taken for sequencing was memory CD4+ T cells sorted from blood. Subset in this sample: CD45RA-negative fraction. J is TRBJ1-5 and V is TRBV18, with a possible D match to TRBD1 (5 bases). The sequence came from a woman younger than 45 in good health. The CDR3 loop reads CASSPRGARDQPQHF. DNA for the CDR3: TGTGCCAGCTCACCGAGAGGGGCGAGAGATCAGCCCCAGCATTTT.